This T cell receptor (beta chain) was captured in a study of T-cell reconstitution after alpha-beta-depleted transplantation in children. Study-level points and caveats: Reportedly, alpha-beta T cells present about two months post-transplant originated from several hundred expanded clones of graft origin.

Germline CDR1 reads MDHEN; CDR2 reads SYDVKM. This CDR3 contains 15 residues. With 2 bases removed from V and 0 bases from J, the gap between germline ends came to 11 bases. Construction of the TCRbeta library involved unique molecular identifiers. MiXCR, run by TCRdb on the PCR reads, gives a single entry per CDR3 protein. This table has 95,000 to 120,000 distinct CDR3 sequences, roughly 6.1% appearing once. This clonotype was observed many times. Its specificity is not known. The V call is TRBV28, the J call TRBJ2-7; no definite D call. The source is a male patient aged 2 to 10 who had a stem cell transplant for acute lymphoblastic leukemia, so the T cells may come from the graft donor. Sequencing used PBMCs, mostly from graft donor cells, obtained 360 days after TCRalphabeta/CD19-depleted stem cell transplant. The CDR3 loop is CASSLIGEGSYEQYF. The CDR3 coding sequence is TGTGCCAGCAGTTTAATTGGGGAAGGCTCCTACGAGCAGTACTTC.